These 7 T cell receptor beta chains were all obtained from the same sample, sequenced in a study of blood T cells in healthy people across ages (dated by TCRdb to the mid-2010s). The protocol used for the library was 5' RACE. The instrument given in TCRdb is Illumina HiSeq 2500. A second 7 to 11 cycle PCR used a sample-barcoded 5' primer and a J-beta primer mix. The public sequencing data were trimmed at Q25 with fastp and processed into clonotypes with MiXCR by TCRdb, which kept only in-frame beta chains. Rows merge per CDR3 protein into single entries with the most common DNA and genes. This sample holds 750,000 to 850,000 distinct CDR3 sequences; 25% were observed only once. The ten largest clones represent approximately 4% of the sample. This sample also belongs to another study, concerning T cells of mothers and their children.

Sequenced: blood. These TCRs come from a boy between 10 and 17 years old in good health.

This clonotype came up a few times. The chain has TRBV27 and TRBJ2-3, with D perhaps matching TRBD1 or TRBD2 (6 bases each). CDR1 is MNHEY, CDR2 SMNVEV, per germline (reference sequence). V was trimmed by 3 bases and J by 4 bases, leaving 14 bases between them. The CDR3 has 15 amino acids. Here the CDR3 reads CASSLEGGKADTQYF. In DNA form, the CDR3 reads TGTGCCAGCAGTTTGGAAGGGGGGAAGGCAGATACGCAGTATTTT.

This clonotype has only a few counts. CDR3 sequence reads: CASSFPTGTYEQYF. In DNA form, the CDR3 reads TGTGCCAGCAGCTTCCCTACAGGGACCTACGAGCAGTACTTC. V usage is TRBV7-2 and J usage is TRBJ2-5; weak D call: TRBD1 (6 bases). The J call is doubtful: the DNA matches TRBJ2-7 better. Germline V lookup: CDR1 SGHTA, CDR2 FQGNSA. This CDR3 is 14 amino acids long.

CDR3 amino acids: CASNPSGEANYGYTF. CDR3 DNA: TGTGCCAGCAATCCCAGTGGGGAAGCTAACTATGGCTACACCTTC. The rearrangement links TRBV13 to TRBJ1-2, with D unresolved. The germline V and J ends were trimmed by 7 bases and 0 bases, with 15 bases remaining between them. CDR1 is PRHDT and CDR2 is FYEKMQ in the germline V gene (reference sequence). CDR3 length: 15 residues.

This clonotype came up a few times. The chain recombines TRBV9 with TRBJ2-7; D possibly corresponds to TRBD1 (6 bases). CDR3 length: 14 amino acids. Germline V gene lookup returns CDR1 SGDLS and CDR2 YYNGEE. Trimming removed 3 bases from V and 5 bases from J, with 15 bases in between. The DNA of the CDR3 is TGTGCCAGCAGCGCACAACAGGGTATCCACGAGCAGTACTTC. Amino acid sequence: CASSAQQGIHEQYF.

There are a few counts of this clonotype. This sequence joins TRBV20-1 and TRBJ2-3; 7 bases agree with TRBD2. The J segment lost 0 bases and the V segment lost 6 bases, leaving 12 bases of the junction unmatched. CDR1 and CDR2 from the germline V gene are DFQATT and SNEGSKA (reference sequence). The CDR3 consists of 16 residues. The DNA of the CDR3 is TGCAGTGCACCGGGGGGTAGCGGGCCTAGCACAGATACGCAGTATTTT. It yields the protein CSAPGGSGPSTDTQYF.

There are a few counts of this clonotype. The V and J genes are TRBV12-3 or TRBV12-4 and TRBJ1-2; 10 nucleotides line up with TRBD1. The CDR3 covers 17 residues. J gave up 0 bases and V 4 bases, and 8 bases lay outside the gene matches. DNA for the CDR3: TGTGCCAGCAGTTCTTGGGCGGACAGGGGGACTAACTATGGCTACACCTTC. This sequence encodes CASSSWADRGTNYGYTF.

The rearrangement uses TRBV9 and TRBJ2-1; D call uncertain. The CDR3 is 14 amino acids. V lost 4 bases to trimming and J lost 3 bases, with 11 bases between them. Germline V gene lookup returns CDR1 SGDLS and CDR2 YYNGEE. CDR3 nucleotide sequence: TGTGCCAGCAGCCCTCGACTTGACTACAATGAGCAGTTCTTC. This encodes CASSPRLDYNEQFF.